These 4 T cell receptor beta chains were all obtained from the same sample, sequenced in a study of cytomegalovirus exposure and HLA in healthy donors. Both 60 Vbeta primers and 13 Jbeta primers went into the PCR. Using immunoSEQ multiplex PCR, the repertoire was profiled, and TCRdb retains in-frame clones only, with some absent. This table has approximately 200,000 clones, 80% to 85% appearing once. The sequenced sample consisted of PBMCs. These receptors originate from a woman under 30 in good health and CMV-seropositive.

The chain links TRBV15 to TRBJ1-4; 10 bases align to TRBD1. The germline V gene has CDR1 LNHNV and CDR2 YYDKDF (reference sequence). The length of the CDR3 is 17 residues. The V and J ends lost 0 bases and 11 bases, in that order; junction bases with no gene match: 12. The chain's CDR3 is CATSRDQGTGEQRKLFF. For the CDR3, the DNA is TGTGCCACCAGCAGAGATCAAGGGACAGGGGAACAGAGGAAACTGTTTTTT.

V and J are TRBV30 and TRBJ1-4; no clear D gene. CDR3 length: 13 residues. Germline assignment: CDR1 GTSNPN and CDR2 SVGIG (reference sequence). Trimming stripped 0 bases from V and 6 bases from J, with 8 bases between. This CDR3 reads CAWSVLQDEKLFF. The CDR3 DNA reads as TGTGCCTGGAGTGTACTCCAGGATGAAAAACTGTTTTTT.

V is TRBV9 and J is TRBJ2-2, with 12 bases matching TRBD2. J gave up 5 bases and V 3 bases, and 5 bases lay outside the gene matches. The germline V gene encodes CDR1 SGDLS and CDR2 YYNGEE. This CDR3 region has 16 residues. The CDR3 bases are TGTGCCAGCAGCGCAACTCTAGCGGGGGGGACCGGGGAGCTGTTTTTT. It yields the protein CASSATLAGGTGELFF.

The rearrangement uses TRBV6-8 and TRBJ2-1; perhaps TRBD1 as D (5 bases). CDR1 MNHGY and CDR2 SAAAGT come from the germline V gene. The CDR3 length is 15 residues. Between the trimmed V and J ends, which lost 6 bases and 2 bases, there was a span of 14 bases. Written as DNA, the CDR3 is TGTGCCAGCAGCCTTGACAGTAACCCCTACAATGAGCAGTTCTTC. It specifies CASSLDSNPYNEQFF.